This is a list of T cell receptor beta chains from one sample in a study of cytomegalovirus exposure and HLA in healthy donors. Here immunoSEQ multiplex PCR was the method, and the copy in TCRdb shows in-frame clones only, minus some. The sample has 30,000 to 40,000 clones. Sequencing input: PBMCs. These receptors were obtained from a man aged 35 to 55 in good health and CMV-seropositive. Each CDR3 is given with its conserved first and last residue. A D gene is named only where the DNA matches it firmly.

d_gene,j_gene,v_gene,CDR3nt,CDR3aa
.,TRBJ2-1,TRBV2,TGTGCCAGCAGCCAAAGCCAGCGGGCGGGGTCTGAGCAGTTCTTC,CASSQSQRAGSEQFF
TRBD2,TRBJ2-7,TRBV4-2,TGTGCCAGCAGCCAAGGAGGGATAGCGGGATTGTCCTACGAGCAGTACTTC,CASSQGGIAGLSYEQYF
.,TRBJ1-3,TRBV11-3,TGTGCCAGCAGCTTAGTGGCAGCTGGAAACACCATATATTTT,CASSLVAAGNTIYF
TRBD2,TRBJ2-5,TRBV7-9,TGTGCCAGCACCAAAGCGGGAAAGGAGACCCAGTACTTC,CASTKAGKETQYF
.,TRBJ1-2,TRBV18,TGTGCCAGCTCCCAGGAGGAGGGAGGGCGAGGCTACACCTTC,CASSQEEGGRGYTF
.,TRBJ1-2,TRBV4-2,TGTGCCAGCAGCCAAGAGCGGAGGGACTATGGCTACACCTTC,CASSQERRDYGYTF
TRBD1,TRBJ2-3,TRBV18,TGTGCCAGCTCATCAACGACAGGGGATACGCAGTATTTT,CASSSTTGDTQYF
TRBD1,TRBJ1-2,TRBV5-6,TGTGCCAGCAGCCGATGGGACAGGCCTAACTATGGCTACACCTTC,CASSRWDRPNYGYTF
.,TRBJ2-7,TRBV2,TGTGCCAGCAGACCCGCCGGGGGTTACGAGCAGTACTTC,CASRPAGGYEQYF
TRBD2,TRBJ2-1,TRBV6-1,TGTGCCAGCAGGGGAGCGGGAGGGTACAATGAGCAGTTCTTC,CASRGAGGYNEQFF
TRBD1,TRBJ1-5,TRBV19,TGTGCCAGTAGTGGTCGACAGGGGGCCTCACAGCCCCAGCATTTT,CASSGRQGASQPQHF
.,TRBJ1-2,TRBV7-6,TGTGCCAGCAGCCTGGACGGGGATTATGGCTACACCTTC,CASSLDGDYGYTF
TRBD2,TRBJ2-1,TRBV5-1,TGCGCCAGCAGCTTGGAGTTAGCGGGAAAACAGTTCTTC,CASSLELAGKQFF
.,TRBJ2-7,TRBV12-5,TGTGCTAGTGGACCTGGCCTTACCTACGAGCAGTACTTC,CASGPGLTYEQYF
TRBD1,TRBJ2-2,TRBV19,TGTGCCAGTAGTAGGGGGACAGATCACAAGAACACCGGGGAGCTGTTTTTT,CASSRGTDHKNTGELFF
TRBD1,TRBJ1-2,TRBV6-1,TGTGCCAGCAGTAACCGGGACAGAGCCTATGGCTACACCTTC,CASSNRDRAYGYTF
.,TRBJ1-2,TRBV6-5,TGTGCCAGCAGTTATTCCCAGGCGGGCGGCTACACCTTC,CASSYSQAGGYTF
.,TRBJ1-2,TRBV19,TGTGCCAGCACCCCGAGGGGGGGTGGCTACACCTTC,CASTPRGGGYTF
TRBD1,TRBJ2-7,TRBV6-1,TGTGCCAGCACCCTGGGACAGGGTCACTACGAGCAGTACTTC,CASTLGQGHYEQYF
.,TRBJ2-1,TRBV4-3,TGCGCCAGCAGCCAGGCTAGCCATAATGAGCAGTTCTTC,CASSQASHNEQFF
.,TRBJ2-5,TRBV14,TGTGCCAGCAGCCAAGATAATTCGAGCTTACAAGAGACCCAGTACTTC,CASSQDNSSLQETQYF
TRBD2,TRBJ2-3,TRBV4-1,TGCGCCAGCTGGGGGGGACTAGCGGGAGCGGCAGATACGCAGTATTTT,CASWGGLAGAADTQYF
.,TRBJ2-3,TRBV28,TGTGCCAGCAATTTTAATCCCCGGGACTCGAGAAGGAGCACAGATACGCAGTATTTT,CASNFNPRDSRRSTDTQYF
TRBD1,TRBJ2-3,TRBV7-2,TGTGCCAGCAGCAAACAGGGGAGTTTTATAGATACGCAGTATTTT,CASSKQGSFIDTQYF
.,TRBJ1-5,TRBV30,TGTGCCTGGGGGCAGTATAGCAATCAGCCCCAGCATTTT,CAWGQYSNQPQHF
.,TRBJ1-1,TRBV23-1,TGCGCCAGCAGTTCCTTTAGTTCGGGACTGCTAAAGAACACTGAAGCTTTCTTT,CASSSFSSGLLKNTEAFF
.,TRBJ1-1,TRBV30,TGTGCCTGGACAGGGGAGGGAACTGAAGCTTTCTTT,CAWTGEGTEAFF
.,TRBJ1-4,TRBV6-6,TGTGCCAGCAGTTCACCGGACAGTGCAACTAATGAAAAACTGTTTTTT,CASSSPDSATNEKLFF
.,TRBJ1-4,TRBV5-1,TGCGCCAGCAGCTTGGGGAGACCTAATGAAAAACTGTTTTTT,CASSLGRPNEKLFF
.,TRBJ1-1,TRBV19,TGTGCCAGTAGTTCAGGTTTGAACACTGAAGCTTTCTTT,CASSSGLNTEAFF
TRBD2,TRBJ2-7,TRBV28,TGTGCCAGCAGTTTACCCGGGACGGGAGGCTACGAGCAGTACTTC,CASSLPGTGGYEQYF
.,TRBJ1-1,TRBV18,TGTGCCAGCTCACCGGGCGACAGGAGAGGCACTGAAGCTTTCTTT,CASSPGDRRGTEAFF
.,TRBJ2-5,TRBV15,TGTGCCACCAGCAGACCACCGGAGAAGACCCAGTACTTC,CATSRPPEKTQYF
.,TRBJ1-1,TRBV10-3,TGTGCCATCAGCGCCCCAGGGGAGAGCGCTGAAGCTTTCTTT,CAISAPGESAEAFF
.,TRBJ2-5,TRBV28,TGTGCCAGCAGCACACCCCAAGAGACCCAGTACTTC,CASSTPQETQYF
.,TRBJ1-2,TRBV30,TGTGCCTGGATCCCGATGGGGGCCCTCTTTAACTATGGCTACACCTTC,CAWIPMGALFNYGYTF
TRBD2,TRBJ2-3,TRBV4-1,TGCGCCAGCAGCCAACTAGCGGAAGGCGTAGATACGCAGTATTTT,CASSQLAEGVDTQYF
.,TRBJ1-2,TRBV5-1,TGCGCCAGCAGCTCGACAGAAGCCTATGGCTACACCTTC,CASSSTEAYGYTF
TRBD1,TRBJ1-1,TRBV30,TGTGCTACAACAGGGGTCACTGAAGCTTTCTTT,CATTGVTEAFF
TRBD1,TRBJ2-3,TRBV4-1,TGCGCCAGCAGCCAACGGACAGGGGTCATTTCAGATACGCAGTATTTT,CASSQRTGVISDTQYF
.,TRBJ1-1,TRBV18,TGTGCCAGCTCACCGCTGGCGGGCAACACTGAAGCTTTCTTT,CASSPLAGNTEAFF
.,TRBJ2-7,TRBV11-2,TGTGCCAGCAGCTTGGGCGGGCTGGACGAGCAGTACTTC,CASSLGGLDEQYF
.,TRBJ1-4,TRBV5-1,TGCGCCAGCAGCTTGATGGGGGCTACTAATGAAAAACTGTTTTTT,CASSLMGATNEKLFF
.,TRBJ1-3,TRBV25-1,TGTGCCAGCAGTGAAAGAGAGTCCTCTGGAAACACCATATATTTT,CASSERESSGNTIYF
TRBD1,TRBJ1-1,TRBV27,TGTGCCAGCAATTCAGGGGGTATGGACACTGAAGCTCTCTTT,CASNSGGMDTEALF
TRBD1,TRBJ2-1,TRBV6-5,TGTGCCAGCAGTCTCCCCGGGACAGGGTGGAATGAGCAGTTCTTC,CASSLPGTGWNEQFF
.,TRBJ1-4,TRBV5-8,TGTGCCAGCAGCCCGGTGTGGGGGCGAAGTGAAAAACTGTTTTTT,CASSPVWGRSEKLFF
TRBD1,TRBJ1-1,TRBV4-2,TGTGCCAGCAGCCAAGATGGGGACAGGAACACTGAAGCTTTCTTT,CASSQDGDRNTEAFF
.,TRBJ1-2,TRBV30,TGTGCCTGGAGTGTTGGGGGAGCGGGGGGCTACACCTTC,CAWSVGGAGGYTF
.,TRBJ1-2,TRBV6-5,TGTGCCAGCAAGAGGGAGGCTGGCTACACCTTC,CASKREAGYTF
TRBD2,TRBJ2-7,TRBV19,TGTGCCAGTAGTAGACTAGCGGGAACCGAGCAGTACTTC,CASSRLAGTEQYF
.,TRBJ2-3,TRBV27,TGTGCCAGCAGTATCATGGGCCCAGATACGCAGTATTTT,CASSIMGPDTQYF
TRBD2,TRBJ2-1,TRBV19,TGTGCCAGTAGTATAGTCGGGACTAGCGGGAGCAATGAGCAGTTCTTC,CASSIVGTSGSNEQFF
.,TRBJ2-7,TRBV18,TGTGCCAGCTCACCGGTCACAGACAGGTACGAGCAGTACTTC,CASSPVTDRYEQYF
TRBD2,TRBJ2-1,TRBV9,TGTGCCAGCAGCGCCCCGACTAGCGGTCCCTACAATGAGCAGTTCTTC,CASSAPTSGPYNEQFF